The 12 T cell receptor beta chains in this list originate from one sample, sequenced in a study of T cell changes during pregnancy in multiple sclerosis. Sequencing was performed with immunoSEQ multiplex PCR; in TCRdb, only in-frame clones are kept and a portion is missing. The repertoire includes nearly 40,000 clones, 92% of them detected once, and roughly 0.72% sits in the top ten. This specimen was CD4+ T cells from peripheral blood mononuclear cells, taken in the third trimester of pregnancy. Every receptor here comes from a female donor with multiple sclerosis, enrolled in a pregnancy study.

The rearrangement links TRBV30 to TRBJ2-3; TRBD1 might be the D (6 bases). The germline V gene has CDR1 GTSNPN and CDR2 SVGIG (reference sequence). V was clipped by 2 bases and J by 10 bases, with 13 bases between them. There are 12 residues in the CDR3. Here the CDR3 DNA reads TGTGCCTGGAGTCCCCCAGGGGTGGCGCAGTATTTT. Its protein product is CAWSPPGVAQYF.

This clone was recorded a few times. This chain connects TRBV4-3 to TRBJ2-2; D is unclear. Germline V gives CDR1 LGHNA, CDR2 YSLEER. Trimming pared 1 base from V and 0 bases from J, leaving 9 bases between. This CDR3 comprises 16 residues. DNA of the CDR3: TGCGCCAGCAGCCAAGGGGCTATCACGAACACCGGGGAGCTGTTTTTT. It translates to CASSQGAITNTGELFF.

This clone was observed once. The rearrangement uses TRBV10-3 and TRBJ2-3, with D possibly TRBD2 on 6 matching bases. This CDR3 contains 14 residues. The V gene lost 10 bases and the J gene lost 1 base, with 15 bases spanning the gap. Germline CDR1 reads ENHRY; CDR2 reads SYGVKD. The CDR3 reads CANAPRDGTDTQYF. CDR3 DNA: TGTGCCAACGCCCCGCGGGACGGCACAGATACGCAGTATTTT.

This chain joins TRBV18 and TRBJ2-1, with 9 bases that match TRBD2. The junction had 11 bases not matched to a gene; V was cut back by 4 bases and J by 4 bases. Germline CDR1 KGHSH, CDR2 LQKENI. The CDR3 loop spans 17 amino acids. In DNA form, the CDR3 reads TGTGCCAGCTCACAACTAGCGGGCGGGGTGAGATACAATGAGCAGTTCTTC. Translating it yields CASSQLAGGVRYNEQFF.

This chain joins TRBV18 and TRBJ2-1; 14 bases agree with TRBD2. The CDR3 spans 16 residues. Germline CDR1 is KGHSH and CDR2 is LQKENI. With V trimmed by 3 bases and J by 9 bases, 7 bases remained unmatched. The CDR3 DNA is TGTGCCAGCTCACCGCCTGGGACTAGCGGGAGTGGTGAGCAGTTCTTC. Protein: CASSPPGTSGSGEQFF.

This sequence joins TRBV28 and TRBJ2-7; D gene ambiguous. The CDR3 sequence is 11 residues long. The germline V and J ends were trimmed by 6 bases and 4 bases, with 7 bases remaining between them. CDR1 MDHEN and CDR2 SYDVKM come from the germline V gene. The CDR3 coding sequence is TGTGCCAGCAGCAAGGAGTACGAGCAGTACTTC. Amino acid sequence: CASSKEYEQYF.

The genes are TRBV19 and TRBJ2-2, with 9 nucleotides matching TRBD2. V lost 7 bases, J lost 2 bases, and 14 bases stayed unmatched. Germline loops: CDR1 LNHDA, CDR2 SQIVND (reference sequence). The CDR3 is 18 amino acids. As DNA, the CDR3 is TGTGCCAGTACTCGATCGTCGCTAGCGGGACTAAACACCGGGGAGCTGTTTTTT. Its protein is CASTRSSLAGLNTGELFF.

The rearrangement links TRBV2 to TRBJ1-5; 9 bases agree with TRBD1. The CDR3 sequence is 16 residues long. Trimming took 6 bases from V and 2 from J; bases not matched to a gene: 8. Germline loops: CDR1 SNHLY, CDR2 FYNNEI. CDR3 coding DNA: TGTGCCAGCAGCACGACAGGGGGTAGGGGCAATCAGCCCCAGCATTTT. Protein: CASSTTGGRGNQPQHF.

This clone has more than one count but fewer than ten. The gene calls are TRBV7-9 and TRBJ1-5; D not certain. CDR3 length: 13 residues. Germline assignment: CDR1 SEHNR and CDR2 FQNEAQ (reference sequence). Trimming pared 2 bases from V and 5 bases from J, leaving 7 bases between. Here the CDR3 DNA reads TGTGCCAGCAGCTTACGCGGATATCAGCCCCAGCATTTT. This translates into CASSLRGYQPQHF.

Here the CDR3 reads CASTVYSNQPQHF. CDR3 DNA: TGTGCCAGCACCGTATATAGCAATCAGCCCCAGCATTTT. This chain joins TRBV27 and TRBJ1-5; D remains ambiguous. The CDR3 sequence is 13 residues long. V was cut by 7 bases and J by 0 bases, with 7 bases left in between. Germline V lookup: CDR1 MNHEY, CDR2 SMNVEV (reference sequence).

The chain uses TRBV5-1 and TRBJ1-2; the D is unclear. The CDR3 length is 15 residues. Trimming left V 0 bases short and J 0 bases short, with 9 bases between. The germline V gene has CDR1 SGHRS and CDR2 YFSETQ. CDR3 protein: CASSLEPGTNYGYTF. The CDR3 nucleotides read TGCGCCAGCAGCTTGGAGCCAGGAACTAACTATGGCTACACCTTC.

This clone showed up just once. V usage is TRBV18 and J usage is TRBJ2-1; 7 nucleotides agree with TRBD2. Germline loops: CDR1 KGHSH, CDR2 LQKENI. The CDR3 has 15 amino acids. J gave up 3 bases and V 3 bases, and 5 bases lay outside the gene matches. The CDR3 DNA is TGTGCCAGCTCACCGGCGGGAGTTGGCTACAATGAGCAGTTCTTC. This codes for CASSPAGVGYNEQFF.